This T cell receptor beta chain was obtained from a study of T cells in tumors after PD-1 blockade. For the study at large: Excluded were patients with checkpoint blockade, immunosuppressants, or radiotherapy or other anti-cancer therapy within 4 weeks. Some patients also took daily vismodegib 150 mg during anti-PD-1 treatment. Blood samples averaged around 110,000 templates (range about 22,000-280,000) and 35,000 or so unique clonotypes.

The germline gives CDR1 MNHNY, CDR2 SVGAGI (reference sequence). V gave up 3 bases and J gave up 3 bases, with 11 bases separating them. The CDR3 has 15 amino acids. This table comes from immunoSEQ multiplex PCR, and its TCRdb copy is limited to in-frame clones, with some not included. Counted here are just under 65,000 clones, about 74% occurring once; the ten biggest clones make up around 5%. The V call is TRBV6-6, the J call TRBJ1-4; D might be TRBD1 (5 bases). The source of this sequence is a human donor with basal cell carcinoma. The sample here was PBMCs, taken after anti-PD-1 treatment. This CDR3 reads CASSYLGVANEKLFF. CDR3 bases: TGTGCCAGCAGTTATTTAGGGGTGGCTAATGAAAAACTGTTTTTT.